This record looks at one T cell receptor beta chain sequence and its context. This specimen comes from a study of blood T cell repertoires in COVID-19. Trimming removed 5 bases from V and 6 bases from J, with 19 bases in between. Germline V gene data show CDR1 as SGHTA and CDR2 as FQGTGA. This CDR3 region has 15 residues. Sequenced by immunoSEQ multiplex PCR; TCRdb stores in-frame clones only, minus some. The sample carries approximately 200,000 clones, around 79% recorded once. The sample was peripheral blood. The V and J genes are TRBV7-3 and TRBJ1-1; no definite D call. This receptor was taken from a man aged 60 to 75 with active or convalescent COVID-19. Here the CDR3 DNA reads TGTGCCAGCAGCCCCCAAGCAACCCTTTCCCCTGAAGCTTTCTTT. It yields the protein CASSPQATLSPEAFF. The complete variable domain, with remaining parts taken from reference TRBV7-3 and TRBJ1-1, reads GAGVSQTPSNKVTEKGKYVELRCDPISGHTALYWYRQSLGQGPEFLIYFQGTGAADDSGLPNDRFFAVRPEGSVSTLKIQRTERGDSAVYLCASSPQATLSPEAFFGQGTRLTVV.